A single sample gave rise to the 28 T cell receptor beta chains below, sequenced in a study of blood T cell repertoires in COVID-19. Sequencing used immunoSEQ multiplex PCR; TCRdb keeps in-frame clones, though not all of them. Among roughly 250,000 clones listed, about 80% were seen once. The source material was peripheral blood. Every receptor here comes from a human donor in a cohort sampled during active COVID-19.

The CDR3 protein is CASSSLGGWNTEAFF. The CDR3 DNA reads TGTGCCAGCAGTTCACTAGGGGGTTGGAACACTGAAGCTTTCTTT. The chain has TRBV28 and TRBJ1-1, with D maybe TRBD1 (6 bases). V was pared by 4 bases and J by 1 base, with 13 bases between. The CDR3 has 15 residues. Germline V gene lookup returns CDR1 MDHEN and CDR2 SYDVKM.

The gene calls are TRBV6-5 and TRBJ1-1; D is unresolved. This CDR3 region has 14 residues. The V and J ends lost 5 bases and 3 bases respectively, with 13 bases between them. The germline CDR1 and CDR2 sequences are MNHEY and SVGAGI. This CDR3 is CASSMLNRDTEAFF. The CDR3 nucleotides read TGTGCCAGCAGTATGCTAAACCGGGACACTGAAGCTTTCTTT.

The V and J genes are TRBV2 and TRBJ1-5, with D unresolved. The CDR3 is 12 amino acids. From germline, CDR1 is SNHLY and CDR2 FYNNEI. Trimming pared 0 bases from V and 6 bases from J, leaving 3 bases between. The CDR3 sequence is CASSEARQPQHF. The CDR3 DNA reads as TGTGCCAGCAGTGAAGCGCGTCAGCCCCAGCATTTT.

This chain connects TRBV19 to TRBJ2-7, with D perhaps matching TRBD1 (6 bases). CDR1 is LNHDA, CDR2 SQIVND, per germline (reference sequence). Trimming removed 8 bases at V and 5 bases at J, with 16 bases between. This CDR3 has 13 residues. The DNA of the CDR3 is TGTGCCAGTCGGTCTCAGGGGACGCACGAGCAGTACTTC. Encoded protein: CASRSQGTHEQYF.

This clone was counted once. The V and J genes are TRBV5-5 and TRBJ1-2, with 9 bases aligning to TRBD1. Germline V gene lookup returns CDR1 SGHKS and CDR2 YYEKEE (reference sequence). This CDR3 comprises 15 residues. Unmatched junction bases numbered 6, after V lost 3 bases and J lost 3 bases. The CDR3, as DNA: TGTGCCAGCAGCTGGACAGGGGATGGGGACTATGGCTACACCTTC. It specifies CASSWTGDGDYGYTF.

This chain joins TRBV5-1 and TRBJ2-1, with TRBD2 matching over 8 bases. V lost 4 bases and J lost 3; bases outside the gene matches: 6. The germline V gene has CDR1 SGHRS and CDR2 YFSETQ. The CDR3 contains 15 residues. CDR3 region: CASSGGLAGYNEQFF. CDR3 coding DNA: TGCGCCAGCAGCGGAGGACTAGCCGGCTACAATGAGCAGTTCTTC.

This CDR3 is CASSLGPENNEQFF. DNA for the CDR3: TGTGCCAGCAGCTTGGGGCCGGAGAACAATGAGCAGTTCTTC. The gene calls are TRBV5-4 and TRBJ2-1; D is unresolved. The germline V gene has CDR1 SGHNT and CDR2 YYREEE (reference sequence). With 0 bases removed from V and 5 bases from J, the gap between germline ends came to 9 bases. The CDR3 consists of 14 residues.

The gene calls are TRBV7-3 and TRBJ2-1, with a possible D match to TRBD2 (5 bases). From germline, CDR1 is SGHTA and CDR2 FQGTGA. The CDR3 spans 17 residues. V lost 0 bases, J lost 3 bases, and 15 bases lay in between. The CDR3 protein is CASSLTKKAGVYNEQFF. CDR3 nucleotides: TGTGCCAGCAGCTTAACTAAAAAGGCGGGCGTCTACAATGAGCAGTTCTTC.

This clone was observed a few times. The chain uses TRBV24-1 and TRBJ2-3; tentative D call: TRBD1 (5 bases). The CDR3 loop spans 15 amino acids. Trimming removed 7 bases from V and 1 base from J, with 14 bases in between. The germline V gene has CDR1 KGHDR and CDR2 SFDVKD. The DNA for the CDR3 is TGTGCCACCAGCAAACAGGAAGGGGGCACAGATACGCAGTATTTT. Its translation is CATSKQEGGTDTQYF.

This clone was recorded once. The chain employs TRBV6-6 and TRBJ1-1; 9 positions match TRBD1. This CDR3 comprises 15 residues. The ends lost 7 bases at V and 7 bases at J; junction bases unmatched: 13. Germline V gene sequence: CDR1 MNHNY, CDR2 SVGAGI (reference sequence). The DNA for the CDR3 is TGTGCCAGCAAGACAGGGGGTACCGGTCAGGATGAAGCTTTCTTT. It translates to CASKTGGTGQDEAFF.

This clone was seen once. The genes are TRBV4-1 and TRBJ1-1; TRBD1 is a possible D gene (5 bases). Germline CDR1 is MGHRA and CDR2 is YSYEKL. The length of the CDR3 is 13 residues. The V end lost 4 bases, the J end lost 5 bases, and 11 bases lay between the germline ends. The CDR3 nucleotides read TGCGCCAGCAGCCCGACAGTTGAGACTGAAGCTTTCTTT. Its protein is CASSPTVETEAFF.

V and J are TRBV9 and TRBJ2-4; 12 bases line up with TRBD1. J was trimmed by 3 bases and V by 3 bases; bases with no gene match: 7. Germline loops: CDR1 SGDLS, CDR2 YYNGEE. This CDR3 has 17 residues. CDR3 in amino acids: CASSATGTGGIKNIQYF. Written as DNA, the CDR3 is TGTGCCAGCAGCGCGACCGGGACAGGGGGCATCAAAAACATTCAGTACTTC. Full variable domain (missing parts from reference TRBV9 and TRBJ2-4): DSGVTQTPKHLITATGQRVTLRCSPRSGDLSVYWYQQSLDQGLQFLIQYYNGEERAKGNILERFSAQQFPDLHSELNLSSLELGDSALYFCASSATGTGGIKNIQYFGAGTRLSVL.

In this sample, this clone turned up once. The chain has TRBV10-3 and TRBJ2-3; 9 nucleotides agree with TRBD1. This CDR3 is built from 14 residues. Per the germline V gene, CDR1 is ENHRY and CDR2 is SYGVKD. Unmatched junction bases numbered 4, after V lost 6 bases and J lost 3 bases. CDR3 DNA: TGTGCCATCAGCCCGGGACAGGGTACAGATACGCAGTATTTT. Translation gives CAISPGQGTDTQYF.

This chain joins TRBV9 and TRBJ2-5, with 9 bases that match TRBD2. Germline values: CDR1 SGDLS, CDR2 YYNGEE. Unmatched junction bases numbered 7, after V lost 0 bases and J lost 4 bases. The CDR3 loop spans 16 amino acids. The CDR3 DNA follows: TGTGCCAGCAGCGTAGGAGCGGGGGGTCCGCGAGAGACCCAGTACTTC. It encodes CASSVGAGGPRETQYF.

The J gene is TRBJ2-3, the V gene TRBV5-4; D is unresolved. Germline-derived CDR1 and CDR2 are SGHNT and YYREEE (reference sequence). V was clipped by 0 bases and J by 2 bases, with 7 bases between them. This CDR3 has 14 residues. The CDR3 sequence is CASSLGANTDTQYF. In DNA, the CDR3 is TGTGCCAGCAGCTTGGGGGCGAACACAGATACGCAGTATTTT. The complete variable domain, with remaining parts taken from reference TRBV5-4 and TRBJ2-3, reads ETGVTQSPTHLIKTRGQQVTLRCSSQSGHNTVSWYQQALGQGPQFIFQYYREEENGRGNFPPRFSGLQFPNYSSELNVNALELDDSALYLCASSLGANTDTQYFGPGTRLTVL.

This sequence joins TRBV18 and TRBJ2-1, with D perhaps TRBD2 (6 bases). Germline V gene sequence: CDR1 KGHSH, CDR2 LQKENI. V was pared by 0 bases and J by 5 bases, with 17 bases between. CDR3 length equals 17 residues. The chain's CDR3 is CASSPPVVGTGNNEQFF. In DNA, the CDR3 is TGTGCCAGCTCACCACCGGTCGTTGGGACTGGGAACAATGAGCAGTTCTTC.

This rearrangement joins TRBV5-4 to TRBJ2-7; the D gene is possibly TRBD2 (6 bases). CDR3 length: 14 residues. Trimming left V 2 bases short and J 5 bases short, with 14 bases between. Germline lookup yields CDR1 SGHNT and CDR2 YYREEE (reference sequence). CDR3 in amino acids: CASSLGGIADEQYF. Written as DNA, the CDR3 is TGTGCCAGCAGCTTAGGAGGGATTGCCGACGAGCAGTACTTC.

This clone was observed a single time. The chain recombines TRBV12-5 with TRBJ2-1; 7 positions match TRBD1. J gave up 4 bases and V 3 bases, and 3 bases lay outside the gene matches. The CDR3 sequence is 14 residues long. Germline CDR1 and CDR2: LGHNT and FRNRAP. The CDR3 DNA reads TGTGCTAGTGGTTTCTCGACAGGGTACAATGAGCAGTTCTTC. Amino acids: CASGFSTGYNEQFF.

The chain links TRBV5-1 to TRBJ2-1; 12 nucleotides agree with TRBD2. Germline loops: CDR1 SGHRS, CDR2 YFSETQ. The CDR3 sequence is 18 residues long. Losses at the gene ends were 5 bases for V and 0 bases for J; bases not matched to a gene: 9. The CDR3 sequence: CASRFLAGGLSSYNEQFF. CDR3 in DNA: TGCGCCAGCAGGTTTCTAGCGGGGGGGCTAAGCTCCTACAATGAGCAGTTCTTC. Looking up the rest from reference TRBV5-1 and TRBJ2-1 gives the full variable domain: KAGVTQTPRYLIKTRGQQVTLSCSPISGHRSVSWYQQTPGQGLQFLFEYFSETQRNKGNFPGRFSGRQFSNSRSEMNVSTLELGDSALYLCASRFLAGGLSSYNEQFFGPGTRLTVL.

The genes are TRBV7-2 and TRBJ2-2, with 8 bases that match TRBD2. This CDR3 is 15 amino acids long. CDR1 is SGHTA and CDR2 is FQGNSA in the germline V gene. V was pared by 5 bases and J by 6 bases, with 8 bases of the junction left unmatched. The CDR3 coding sequence is TGTGCCAGCAGCCCCATCGGGGGGGCCCCCGGGGAGCTGTTTTTT. This sequence encodes CASSPIGGAPGELFF.

The chain links TRBV2 to TRBJ1-1; D possibly corresponds to TRBD1 (5 bases). The CDR3 contains 14 residues. Germline CDR1 reads SNHLY; CDR2 reads FYNNEI. V lost 2 bases and J lost 4, with 11 bases in between. CDR3 region: CASSELQGGTEAFF. In nucleotides, the CDR3 is TGTGCCAGCAGTGAACTTCAGGGCGGCACTGAAGCTTTCTTT. Variable domain in full (rest from reference TRBV2 and TRBJ1-1): EPEVTQTPSHQVTQMGQEVILRCVPISNHLYFYWYRQILGQKVEFLVSFYNNEISEKSEIFDDQFSVERPDGSNFTLKIRSTKLEDSAMYFCASSELQGGTEAFFGQGTRLTVV.

The rearrangement joins TRBV27 to TRBJ1-4; 9 bases fit TRBD1. The CDR3 has 16 amino acids. J gave up 7 bases and V 5 bases, and 11 bases lay outside the gene matches. Germline CDR1 reads MNHEY; CDR2 reads SMNVEV (reference sequence). CDR3 protein: CASSLYGQGRSEKLFF. The DNA of the CDR3 is TGTGCCAGCAGTCTCTATGGACAGGGGCGTAGTGAAAAACTGTTTTTT. The variable domain in full, completed from reference TRBV27 and TRBJ1-4, reads EAQVTQNPRYLITVTGKKLTVTCSQNMNHEYMSWYRQDPGLGLRQIYYSMNVEVTDKGDVPEGYKVSRKEKRNFPLILESPSPNQTSLYFCASSLYGQGRSEKLFFGSGTQLSVL.

The genes are TRBV18 and TRBJ1-2; TRBD1 matches at 7 bases. The ends lost 4 bases at V and 6 bases at J; junction bases unmatched: 8. The CDR3 length is 14 residues. The germline CDR1 and CDR2 sequences are KGHSH and LQKENI. The CDR3 is CASSLQTGMDGYTF. CDR3 nucleotides: TGTGCCAGCTCACTCCAGACAGGGATGGATGGCTACACCTTC.

This clone was counted a few times. The V call is TRBV9, the J call TRBJ1-2, with 8 bases identical to TRBD1. With V trimmed by 5 bases and J by 7 bases, 4 bases remained unmatched. CDR3 length equals 12 residues. In germline, CDR1 is SGDLS, CDR2 YYNGEE. The chain's CDR3 is CASRGTGGGYTF. Here the CDR3 DNA reads TGTGCCAGCAGGGGGACAGGCGGTGGCTACACCTTC. Combining the CDR3 with reference TRBV9 and TRBJ1-2 gives the whole variable domain DSGVTQTPKHLITATGQRVTLRCSPRSGDLSVYWYQQSLDQGLQFLIQYYNGEERAKGNILERFSAQQFPDLHSELNLSSLELGDSALYFCASRGTGGGYTFGSGTRLTVV.

This clone appeared once. The V call is TRBV3-1 (or the pseudogene TRBV3-2), the J call TRBJ2-3; 7 nucleotides line up with TRBD2. The V and J ends lost 6 bases and 0 bases, in that order; junction bases with no gene match: 6. The CDR3 has 15 amino acids. From germline, CDR1 is LGHDT and CDR2 YNNKEL (reference sequence). CDR3 sequence: CASSFLAASTDTQYF. CDR3 DNA sequence: TGTGCCAGCAGTTTTCTAGCGGCCAGCACAGATACGCAGTATTTT.

The V and J genes are TRBV28 and TRBJ2-7, with TRBD1 matching over 7 bases. This CDR3 comprises 14 residues. J gave up 1 base and V 5 bases, and 5 bases lay outside the gene matches. Germline CDR1 and CDR2: MDHEN and SYDVKM. The CDR3 DNA reads TGTGCCAGCAGTACACAGGGGCTATCCTACGAGCAGTACTTC. Amino acid sequence: CASSTQGLSYEQYF.

The chain combines TRBV10-2 with TRBJ2-7, with D maybe TRBD2 (6 bases). The germline V and J ends were trimmed by 6 bases and 2 bases, with 14 bases remaining between them. The CDR3 has 14 residues. CDR1 is WSHSY, CDR2 SAAADI, per germline. The CDR3 DNA reads as TGCGCCAGCAGCCAGACTAGAGATGCCTACGAGCAGTACTTC. This sequence encodes CASSQTRDAYEQYF.

This clone was picked up a small number of times. The chain recombines TRBV3-1 (or the pseudogene TRBV3-2) with TRBJ2-7; possibly TRBD2 for D (8 bases). The CDR3 is 18 amino acids. CDR1 is LGHDT and CDR2 is YNNKEL in the germline V gene (reference sequence). V was pared by 4 bases and J by 9 bases, with 31 bases between. The CDR3 DNA reads TGTGCCAGCAGCCGCCAAGGGGGCAGCGGGAGCTCCGGGGTGCGGCAGTACTTC. It translates to CASSRQGGSGSSGVRQYF.